The rows below give T cell receptor beta chains drawn from one sample of a study of cytomegalovirus exposure and HLA in healthy donors. Method: immunoSEQ multiplex PCR; TCRdb's copy keeps in-frame clones and lacks some. Here the sample spans about 200,000 clones, more than 65% being singletons. Input material: PBMCs. The source is a man aged 50-60 years in good health and CMV-seronegative. CDR3s include the opening cysteine and the closing phenylalanine or tryptophan. Each record gives: V gene, J gene, D gene, clone size, CDR3 protein, CDR3 DNA. A D gene is named only where the DNA matches it firmly. Expanded clones are given a class, and other clones once, few, many or no size at all.

TRBV18	TRBJ1-1	NA	few	CASSATENTEAFF	TGTGCCAGCTCAGCTACCGAAAACACTGAAGCTTTCTTT
TRBV18	TRBJ2-1	TRBD1	NA	CASSPRRTGNNEQFF	TGTGCCAGCTCACCACGGCGGACAGGGAATAATGAGCAGTTCTTC
TRBV9	TRBJ2-5	NA	NA	CASSVAPGGQETQYF	TGTGCCAGCAGCGTAGCCCCAGGGGGGCAAGAGACCCAGTACTTC
TRBV19	TRBJ2-7	NA	NA	CASSISSVSAYEQYF	TGTGCCAGTAGTATTTCCTCCGTATCGGCCTACGAGCAGTACTTC
TRBV19	TRBJ2-7	TRBD1	NA	CASRGSWDRGRYEQYF	TGTGCCAGTAGGGGCTCATGGGACAGGGGACGCTACGAGCAGTACTTC
TRBV9	TRBJ2-7	TRBD1	few	CASSVGDSYEQYF	TGTGCCAGCAGCGTAGGGGACAGCTACGAGCAGTACTTC
TRBV28	TRBJ2-7	NA	once	CASSLWRQGSYEQYF	TGTGCCAGCAGTTTATGGCGCCAGGGCTCCTACGAGCAGTACTTC
TRBV30	TRBJ1-1	TRBD1	NA	CAWTPGQGVTEAFF	TGTGCCTGGACCCCGGGACAGGGAGTTACTGAAGCTTTCTTT
TRBV9	TRBJ2-3	NA	few	CASSPGSIRTDTQYF	TGTGCCAGCAGCCCCGGGTCTATTCGCACAGATACGCAGTATTTT
TRBV6-4	TRBJ2-1	NA	NA	CASSDLLTRSYNEQFF	TGTGCCAGCAGTGATCTTCTGACTCGTTCCTACAATGAGCAGTTCTTC
TRBV4-2	TRBJ2-3	TRBD2	NA	CASSQVESGRRTDTQYF	TGTGCCAGCAGCCAAGTGGAAAGCGGGAGGCGCACAGATACGCAGTATTTT
TRBV29-1	TRBJ2-1	TRBD2	NA	CSVEEGGPTNEQFF	TGCAGCGTTGAGGAGGGAGGGCCCACCAATGAGCAGTTCTTC
TRBV11-2	TRBJ1-5	TRBD1	NA	CASSIDRDQPQHF	TGTGCCAGCAGCATCGACAGGGATCAGCCCCAGCATTTT
TRBV15	TRBJ2-3	NA	NA	CATSSRDSAYTDTQYF	TGTGCCACCAGCAGCCGGGACTCAGCTTACACAGATACGCAGTATTTT
TRBV7-8	TRBJ2-3	TRBD2	NA	CASSTKTSGRTDTQYF	TGTGCCAGCAGCACCAAGACTAGCGGGAGGACAGATACGCAGTATTTT
TRBV11-3	TRBJ1-5	NA	once	CASRPGQGSWQPQHF	TGTGCCAGCCGCCCGGGTCAGGGAAGCTGGCAGCCCCAGCATTTT
TRBV4-1	TRBJ1-1	NA	NA	CASSPIGMTGHTEAFF	TGCGCCAGCAGCCCGATAGGGATGACAGGACACACTGAAGCTTTCTTT
TRBV7-2	TRBJ1-1	NA	NA	CASSSPGRQGGEAFF	TGTGCCAGCAGCTCCCCCGGTCGGCAGGGAGGTGAAGCTTTCTTT
TRBV28	TRBJ2-4	NA	few	CASIFQGAKNIQYF	TGTGCCAGCATCTTCCAGGGGGCCAAAAACATTCAGTACTTC
TRBV27	TRBJ2-5	TRBD1	NA	CASSLTGNWPQNQYF	TGTGCCAGCAGTTTGACAGGGAATTGGCCACAGAACCAGTACTTC
TRBV27	TRBJ2-7	NA	NA	CASSFRGEQYF	TGTGCCAGCAGTTTTCGGGGCGAGCAGTACTTC
TRBV7-6	TRBJ2-1	NA	NA	CASSLVEGSYNEQFF	TGTGCCAGCAGCTTAGTGGAGGGATCCTACAATGAGCAGTTCTTC
TRBV25-1	TRBJ2-2	NA	NA	CASSGQSQRGELFF	TGTGCCAGCAGTGGCCAATCCCAGAGGGGGGAGCTGTTTTTT
TRBV5-1	TRBJ2-1	TRBD2	NA	CASSLGTSVKSGEQFF	TGCGCCAGCAGCTTGGGAACTAGCGTTAAGTCTGGTGAGCAGTTCTTC
TRBV19	TRBJ2-1	TRBD1	NA	CASSKGQSSYNEQFF	TGTGCCAGTAGTAAGGGACAGAGCTCCTACAATGAGCAGTTCTTC
TRBV18	TRBJ2-7	TRBD1	NA	CASSRGQGPYEQYF	TGTGCCAGCTCACGGGGACAGGGCCCCTACGAGCAGTACTTC
TRBV19	TRBJ2-3	NA	NA	CASSINGLLSTDTQYF	TGTGCCAGTAGTATAAATGGGCTCCTTAGCACAGATACGCAGTATTTT
TRBV30	TRBJ1-4	NA	NA	CAWSVLGEKLFF	TGTGCCTGGAGTGTACTCGGTGAAAAACTGTTTTTT
TRBV28	TRBJ1-2	TRBD1	NA	CASTSLGGGYGYTF	TGTGCCAGCACTTCCCTAGGGGGCGGCTATGGCTACACCTTC
TRBV7-9	TRBJ2-7	NA	few	CASSLDSEREQYF	TGTGCCAGCAGCTTAGATTCCGAGCGGGAGCAGTACTTC
TRBV19	TRBJ2-7	TRBD1	NA	CASSIIPTGGQSYEQYF	TGTGCCAGTAGTATAATCCCAACAGGGGGGCAATCCTACGAGCAGTACTTC
TRBV11-2	TRBJ2-1	TRBD1	NA	CASSKWTGMSSYNEQFF	TGTGCCAGCAGCAAATGGACAGGGATGAGCTCCTACAATGAGCAGTTCTTC
TRBV19	TRBJ1-5	NA	NA	CASSITGSNQPQHF	TGTGCCAGTAGTATAACAGGAAGCAATCAGCCCCAGCATTTT
TRBV25-1	TRBJ2-3	NA	NA	CASSDEFTDTQYF	TGTGCCAGCAGTGATGAGTTCACAGATACGCAGTATTTT
TRBV6-5	TRBJ1-4	NA	NA	CASSWRGGRSYEKLFF	TGTGCCAGCAGTTGGCGTGGGGGCCGTAGTTACGAAAAACTGTTTTTT
TRBV28	TRBJ1-6	TRBD1	NA	CASSHRGRGSPLHF	TGTGCCAGCAGCCACAGGGGGCGCGGATCACCCCTCCACTTT
TRBV19	TRBJ2-6	TRBD1	NA	CASSSGTGTGANVLTF	TGTGCCAGTAGTTCAGGGACAGGGACAGGGGCCAACGTCCTGACTTTC
TRBV10-3	TRBJ1-1	TRBD1	NA	CAISAWDRDLNTEAFF	TGTGCCATCAGTGCCTGGGACAGAGACCTGAACACTGAAGCTTTCTTT
TRBV5-5	TRBJ2-1	NA	NA	CASSFGGAPSYNEQFF	TGTGCCAGCAGCTTCGGGGGAGCCCCCTCCTACAATGAGCAGTTCTTC
TRBV2	TRBJ2-1	TRBD2	few	CASSEFSGTYNEQFF	TGTGCCAGCAGTGAGTTTAGCGGGACCTACAATGAGCAGTTCTTC
TRBV7-9	TRBJ1-4	NA	NA	CASSLNTQQKLFF	TGTGCCAGCAGCTTAAACACCCAACAGAAGCTGTTTTTT
TRBV5-1	TRBJ2-7	NA	NA	CASSLGPEQYF	TGCGCCAGCAGCTTGGGGCCCGAGCAGTACTTC
TRBV29-1	TRBJ2-1	TRBD2	NA	CSGASGGSYNEQFF	TGCAGCGGAGCTAGCGGGGGAAGTTACAATGAGCAGTTCTTC
TRBV7-2	TRBJ1-5	NA	NA	CASSLTGSQPQHF	TGTGCCAGCAGTTTAACAGGGAGCCAGCCCCAGCATTTT
TRBV5-4	TRBJ2-7	TRBD2	NA	CASSLVVAGPHAYEQYF	TGTGCCAGCAGCTTGGTAGTAGCGGGACCTCACGCCTACGAGCAGTACTTC
TRBV7-2	TRBJ2-7	NA	NA	CASSLPGYYEQYF	TGTGCCAGCAGCTTACCAGGTTACTACGAGCAGTACTTC
TRBV27	TRBJ1-4	TRBD1	NA	CASSERQGPKLFF	TGTGCCAGCAGCGAACGACAGGGCCCAAAACTGTTTTTT
TRBV7-2	TRBJ2-7	TRBD1	NA	CASSPQGASYEQYF	TGTGCCAGCAGCCCTCAGGGGGCATCCTACGAGCAGTACTTC
TRBV11-2	TRBJ2-2	TRBD1	NA	CASSSIRPGQGARTGELFF	TGTGCCAGCAGCTCAATAAGACCCGGACAGGGGGCAAGAACCGGGGAGCTGTTTTTT
TRBV7-6	TRBJ2-2	TRBD2	NA	CASSSTSGVLRELFF	TGTGCCAGCAGCTCAACTAGCGGGGTGTTACGGGAGCTGTTTTTT
TRBV27	TRBJ2-2	TRBD1	NA	CASSTTGLNTGELFF	TGTGCCAGCAGCACGACAGGGTTGAACACCGGGGAGCTGTTTTTT
TRBV13	TRBJ2-1	NA	once	CASSWRTGSSYNEQFF	TGTGCCAGCAGCTGGCGGACTGGGAGCTCCTACAATGAGCAGTTCTTC
TRBV28	TRBJ2-3	TRBD1	NA	CASRPSRGDRGSGNTDTQYF	TGTGCCAGCAGGCCCTCTCGCGGGGACAGGGGGTCCGGGAACACAGATACGCAGTATTTT
TRBV28	TRBJ2-5	NA	NA	CASSLGGLGETQYF	TGTGCCAGCAGTTTAGGGGGGTTGGGAGAGACCCAGTACTTC
TRBV25-1	TRBJ2-4	TRBD1	few	CASSDGTGHPKNIQYF	TGTGCCAGCAGTGATGGGACAGGCCATCCAAAAAACATTCAGTACTTC
TRBV27	TRBJ1-2	TRBD1	NA	CASSFFRDRVYYGYTF	TGTGCCAGCAGTTTTTTCCGGGACAGGGTCTACTATGGCTACACCTTC
TRBV19	TRBJ1-2	NA	NA	CASSMRVNYGYTF	TGTGCCAGTAGTATGAGGGTTAACTATGGCTACACCTTC
TRBV6-4	TRBJ2-1	NA	NA	CASSLRGSYNEQFF	TGTGCCAGCTCCCTGCGGGGTTCCTACAATGAGCAGTTCTTC
TRBV5-1	TRBJ1-2	NA	NA	CASAPGGYGYTF	TGCGCCAGCGCCCCTGGGGGGTATGGCTACACCTTC